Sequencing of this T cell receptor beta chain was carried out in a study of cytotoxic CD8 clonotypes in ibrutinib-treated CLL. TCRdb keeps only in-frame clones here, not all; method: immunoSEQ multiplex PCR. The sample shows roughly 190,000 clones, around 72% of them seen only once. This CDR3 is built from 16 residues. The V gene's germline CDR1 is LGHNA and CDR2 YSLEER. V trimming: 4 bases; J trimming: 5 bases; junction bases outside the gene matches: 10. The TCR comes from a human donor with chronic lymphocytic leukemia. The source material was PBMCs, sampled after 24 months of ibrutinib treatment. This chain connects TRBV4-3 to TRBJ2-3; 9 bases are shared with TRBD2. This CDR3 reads CASSPFVAGEVDTQYF. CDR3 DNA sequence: TGCGCCAGCAGCCCTTTCGTAGCGGGAGAAGTAGATACGCAGTATTTT.